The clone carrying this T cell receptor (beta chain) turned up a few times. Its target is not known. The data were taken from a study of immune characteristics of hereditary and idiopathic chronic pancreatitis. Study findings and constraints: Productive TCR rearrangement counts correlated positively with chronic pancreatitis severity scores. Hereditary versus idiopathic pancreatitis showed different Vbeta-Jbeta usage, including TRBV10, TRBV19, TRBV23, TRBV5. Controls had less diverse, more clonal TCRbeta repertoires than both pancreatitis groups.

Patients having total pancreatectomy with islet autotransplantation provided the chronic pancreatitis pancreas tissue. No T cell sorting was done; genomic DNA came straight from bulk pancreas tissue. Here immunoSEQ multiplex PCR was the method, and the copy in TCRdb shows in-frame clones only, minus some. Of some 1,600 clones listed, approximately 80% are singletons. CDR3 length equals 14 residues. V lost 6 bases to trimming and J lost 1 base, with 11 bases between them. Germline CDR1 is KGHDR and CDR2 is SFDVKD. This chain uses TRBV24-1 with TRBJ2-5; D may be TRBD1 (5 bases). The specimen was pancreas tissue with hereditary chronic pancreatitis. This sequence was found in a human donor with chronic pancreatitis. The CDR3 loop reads CATSSNRFQETQYF. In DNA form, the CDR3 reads TGTGCCACCAGTTCCAACAGGTTCCAAGAGACCCAGTACTTC.